A single sample gave rise to the 31 T cell receptor beta chains below, sequenced in a study of human T cells and chemical hapten exposure. Each CDR3 protein gets one entry after TCRdb re-called the RACE reads with MiXCR. This table has tens of thousands of distinct CDR3 sequences, approximately 9% appearing once. As to time point: healthy volunteer bleed at 2 weeks. Total RNA came from unfractionated whole blood. The specimen was whole blood. The receptors were gathered from a female donor in good health. Some clones in this sample may be carry-over from other donors' samples.

This clonotype occurred many times. The chain joins TRBV7-3 to TRBJ1-1, with a possible D match to TRBD1 (6 bases). Trimming left V 3 bases short and J 7 bases short, with 12 bases between. This CDR3 spans 13 amino acids. Looked up from germline, CDR1 is SGHTA and CDR2 is FQGTGA. CDR3 sequence reads: CASSFGGEGEAFF. The CDR3 DNA is TGTGCCAGCAGCTTCGGGGGCGAGGGTGAAGCTTTCTTT. The full variable domain, in which reference TRBV7-3 and TRBJ1-1 provide the parts outside the CDR3, is GAGVSQTPSNKVTEKGKYVELRCDPISGHTALYWYRQSLGQGPEFLIYFQGTGAADDSGLPNDRFFAVRPEGSVSTLKIQRTERGDSAVYLCASSFGGEGEAFFGQGTRLTVV.

This clonotype was detected only a few times. The V call is TRBV5-4, the J call TRBJ2-3; D is unresolved. This CDR3 region has 11 residues. CDR1 and CDR2 from the germline V gene are SGHNT and YYREEE (reference sequence). With 0 bases removed from V and 6 bases from J, the gap between germline ends came to 2 bases. Here the CDR3 reads CASSLDDTQYF. In DNA form, the CDR3 reads TGTGCCAGCAGCTTGGACGATACGCAGTATTTT.

This chain joins TRBV25-1 and TRBJ1-5; D remains ambiguous. Trimming took 1 base from V and 2 from J, leaving 12 bases between them. CDR1 and CDR2 from the germline V gene are MGHDK and SYGVNS. This CDR3 contains 16 residues. The CDR3 DNA is TGTGCCAGCAGTGAATCCACGGGAAAGGGCAATCAGCCCCAGCATTTT. Its translation: CASSESTGKGNQPQHF.

As regards this clonotype: One end of the junction fails to match germline, which may point to a read error. The V gene is TRBV15, the J gene TRBJ1-6; D is undetermined. The CDR3 totals 12 residues. The germline gives CDR1 LNHNV, CDR2 YYDKDF (reference sequence). This chain's CDR3 is CATSGEWSPLHF. The CDR3 DNA reads as TGTGCCACCAGCGGAGAATGGTCACCCCTCCACTTT.

In its sample, this clonotype was seen many times. The V gene is TRBV6-5, the J gene TRBJ1-1; possible D gene TRBD1, 6 bases. Germline-derived CDR1 and CDR2 are MNHEY and SVGAGI. Trimming pared 6 bases from V and 1 base from J, leaving 15 bases between. The CDR3 contains 15 residues. This chain's CDR3 is CASRDGGTQNTEAFF. As DNA, the CDR3 is TGTGCCAGCAGGGATGGCGGGACACAGAACACTGAAGCTTTCTTT.

This clonotype came up many times. The J gene is TRBJ2-1, the V gene TRBV3-1, with D unresolved. Germline-derived CDR1 and CDR2 are LGHDT and YNNKEL (reference sequence). The CDR3 has 12 residues. V was clipped by 0 bases and J by 9 bases, with 6 bases between them. In DNA, the CDR3 is TGTGCCAGCAGCCAAGAAGCAGGTGAGCAGTTCTTC. Amino acid sequence: CASSQEAGEQFF.

This clonotype was found many times. The chain employs TRBV28 and TRBJ2-7; a possible D gene is TRBD2 (5 bases). The germline V gene encodes CDR1 MDHEN and CDR2 SYDVKM. This CDR3 has 15 amino acids. V was pared by 6 bases and J by 5 bases, with 20 bases between. The CDR3 reads CASSRDVGASDEQYF. The CDR3 DNA reads TGTGCCAGCAGCCGTGACGTGGGAGCCAGCGACGAGCAGTACTTC.

The chain joins TRBV20-1 to TRBJ1-3; the match to TRBD1 covers 7 bases. The CDR3 is 13 amino acids. Germline V CDR1 and CDR2: DFQATT, SNEGSKA (reference sequence). Trimming took 4 bases from V and 9 from J; bases not matched to a gene: 9. CDR3 residues: CSATNTGEGTIYF. The CDR3 DNA reads TGCAGTGCTACGAACACAGGGGAGGGCACCATATATTTT.

This clonotype was picked up a small number of times. The rearrangement uses TRBV28 and TRBJ2-5; no reliable D call. This CDR3 has 15 residues. V was trimmed by 5 bases and J by 5 bases, leaving 18 bases between them. Germline V gives CDR1 MDHEN, CDR2 SYDVKM. DNA for the CDR3: TGTGCCAGCAGTCTAGGCGGACCTAACGCGGAGACCCAGTACTTC. It specifies CASSLGGPNAETQYF.

This clonotype was counted only a few times. This CDR3 reads CASSLRAGWTEAFF. The DNA of the CDR3 is TGTGCCAGCAGCTTAAGAGCAGGGTGGACTGAAGCTTTCTTT. The V call is TRBV11-1, the J call TRBJ1-1; D might be TRBD1 (5 bases). CDR1 SGHAT and CDR2 FQDESV come from the germline V gene (reference sequence). This CDR3 is 14 amino acids long. Trimming removed 2 bases at V and 5 bases at J, with 12 bases between.

This clonotype was counted a few times. The DNA of the CDR3 is TGCAGTGCTAGAGAGACAGCAAGTGATAATTCACCCCTCCACTTT. It encodes CSARETASDNSPLHF. V and J are TRBV20-1 and TRBJ1-6; D is perhaps TRBD1 (5 bases). The V end was cut by 0 bases, the J end by 5 bases, with 11 bases between. Germline CDR1 reads DFQATT; CDR2 reads SNEGSKA (reference sequence). This CDR3 region has 15 residues.

Regarding this clonotype: A read error may produce the germline difference seen at one junction end. This CDR3 reads CVSSLGDRDIDTQYF. In DNA, the CDR3 is TGTGTCAGCAGCTTGGGGGACAGGGACATAGATACGCAGTATTTT. The chain joins TRBV7-9 to TRBJ2-3, with 9 bases identical to TRBD1. This CDR3 comprises 15 residues. Per germline, CDR1 SEHNR and CDR2 FQNEAQ (reference sequence).

A few counts support this clonotype. The V call is TRBV28, the J call TRBJ2-7; weak D call: TRBD2 (5 bases). The length of the CDR3 is 14 residues. Germline V gene lookup returns CDR1 MDHEN and CDR2 SYDVKM. Trimming took off 6 bases at V and 4 bases at J, with 16 bases between the two ends. CDR3 residues: CASRGSARGYEQYF. The CDR3 region has the DNA TGTGCCAGCAGGGGCAGTGCCCGAGGGTACGAGCAGTACTTC.

The chain couples TRBV12-3 or TRBV12-4 to TRBJ1-1; 7 bases are a match to TRBD1. Losses at the gene ends were 7 bases for V and 5 bases for J; bases not matched to a gene: 7. This CDR3 region has 13 residues. Written as DNA, the CDR3 is TGTGCCAGCACCAAAGACAGGGCTACTGAAGCTTTCTTT. Its translation is CASTKDRATEAFF.

This clonotype came up many times. The chain links TRBV9 to TRBJ1-2; D uncertain. Deletions cut 4 bases from V and 0 bases from J, with 10 bases between. CDR1 and CDR2 (germline): SGDLS, YYNGEE. This CDR3 comprises 14 residues. The CDR3 here is CASSLGAPNYGYTF. DNA of the CDR3: TGTGCCAGCAGCTTGGGAGCACCTAACTATGGCTACACCTTC.

In its sample, this clonotype was seen a few times. As DNA, the CDR3 is TGCAGCGCCCCGACAGGGGGCGCCGACAATGAGCAGTTCTTC. It translates to CSAPTGGADNEQFF. The chain links TRBV29-1 to TRBJ2-1; 10 nucleotides agree with TRBD1. V lost 7 bases to trimming and J lost 5 bases; unmatched junction nucleotides: 8. CDR3 length: 14 amino acids. Germline-derived CDR1 and CDR2 are SQVTM and ANQGSEA.

This sequence joins TRBV6-1 and TRBJ2-1, with TRBD1 as a possible D gene (7 bases). Germline V gene lookup returns CDR1 MNHNS and CDR2 SASEGT. Trimming cost V 6 bases and J 4 bases, with 16 bases left between them. The CDR3 spans 15 residues. CDR3 coding DNA: TGTGCCAGCAGCGCGACAGGGAGGCGGTACAATGAGCAGTTCTTC. Its translation: CASSATGRRYNEQFF.

This clonotype was picked up many times. This chain connects TRBV20-1 to TRBJ1-5; 8 bases map to TRBD1. Per germline, CDR1 DFQATT and CDR2 SNEGSKA (reference sequence). This CDR3 contains 18 residues. V lost 0 bases, J lost 3 bases, and 13 bases stayed unmatched. CDR3 sequence reads: CSARDSQRGQANNQPQHF. In DNA form, the CDR3 reads TGCAGTGCTAGAGACTCACAGAGGGGACAGGCTAACAATCAGCCCCAGCATTTT.

This clonotype was observed at least ten times. The rearrangement links TRBV11-1 to TRBJ2-7, with 8 nucleotides matching TRBD2. The CDR3 consists of 15 residues. V gave up 1 base and J gave up 0 bases; unmatched junction bases: 2. Germline CDR1 reads SGHAT; CDR2 reads FQDESV (reference sequence). The CDR3 spells CASSLEREHSYEQYF. The DNA for the CDR3 is TGTGCCAGCAGCTTAGAGCGGGAGCACTCCTACGAGCAGTACTTC. Filled out from reference TRBV11-1 and TRBJ2-7, the complete variable domain reads EAEVAQSPRYKITEKSQAVAFWCDPISGHATLYWYRQILGQGPELLVQFQDESVVDDSQLPKDRFSAERLKGVDSTLKIQPAELGDSAMYLCASSLEREHSYEQYFGPGTRLTVT.

This clonotype was counted once. The chain has TRBV5-1 and TRBJ2-3; tentative D call: TRBD2 (6 bases). The germline V and J ends were trimmed by 4 bases and 5 bases, with 11 bases remaining between them. The CDR3 sequence is 13 residues long. Germline V gene lookup returns CDR1 SGHRS and CDR2 YFSETQ. The chain's CDR3 is CASSGEAQDTQYF. DNA of the CDR3: TGCGCCAGCAGCGGGGAGGCGCAAGATACGCAGTATTTT.

This clonotype was found many times. The chain has TRBV20-1 and TRBJ2-2; 7 bases fit TRBD1. Germline V CDR1 and CDR2: DFQATT, SNEGSKA (reference sequence). This CDR3 spans 13 amino acids. V lost 1 base and J lost 6; bases outside the gene matches: 2. CDR3 residues: CSARVQGAGELFF. The CDR3 bases are TGCAGTGCTAGAGTTCAGGGGGCCGGGGAGCTGTTTTTT.

This clonotype was seen many times. The chain has TRBV20-1 and TRBJ1-1, with 10 positions matching TRBD1. Germline V gene lookup returns CDR1 DFQATT and CDR2 SNEGSKA (reference sequence). The J segment lost 1 base and the V segment lost 3 bases, leaving 11 bases of the junction unmatched. The CDR3 is 17 residues long. The CDR3 region is CSASNTGTGDPNTEAFF. The CDR3 nucleotides are TGCAGTGCTAGTAACACCGGGACAGGGGATCCGAACACTGAAGCTTTCTTT.

The chain uses TRBV7-2 and TRBJ2-3; D may be TRBD1 or TRBD2 (6 bases each). The V gene lost 6 bases and the J gene lost 4 bases, with 11 bases spanning the gap. The germline V gene encodes CDR1 SGHTA and CDR2 FQGNSA. CDR3 length: 13 amino acids. The CDR3 DNA reads TGTGCCAGCAGACTGGAGGGGGCAGATACGCAGTATTTT. As protein: CASRLEGADTQYF.

This clonotype was counted only a few times. The rearrangement joins TRBV6-1 to TRBJ2-5, with 7 bases aligning to TRBD1. V lost 3 bases and J lost 1; bases outside the gene matches: 11. Germline V gene data show CDR1 as MNHNS and CDR2 as SASEGT. This CDR3 region has 17 residues. In nucleotides, the CDR3 is TGTGCCAGCAGTGACCCTGATCCGACAGGGCTCCAAGAGACCCAGTACTTC. Translating it yields CASSDPDPTGLQETQYF.

This clonotype has only a few counts. The chain carries TRBV28 and TRBJ2-6, with D hard to call. The V gene lost 6 bases and the J gene lost 3 bases, with 12 bases spanning the gap. The CDR3 spans 15 residues. Germline V lookup: CDR1 MDHEN, CDR2 SYDVKM. The CDR3 here is CASSSERGGANVLTF. CDR3 bases: TGTGCCAGCAGCTCCGAACGAGGTGGGGCCAACGTCCTGACTTTC.

DNA for the CDR3: TGTGCCAGCAGCCGACAGGTTTACACTGAAGCTTTCTTT. This translates into CASSRQVYTEAFF. This rearrangement joins TRBV6-5 to TRBJ1-1, with D perhaps TRBD1 (6 bases). Germline assignment: CDR1 MNHEY and CDR2 SVGAGI. Trimming pared 6 bases from V and 3 bases from J, leaving 11 bases between. The CDR3 length is 13 residues.

This clonotype appeared many times. The J gene is TRBJ2-1, the V gene TRBV3-1; D gene ambiguous. V was shortened by 2 bases and J by 9 bases, with 5 bases between the two germline ends. This CDR3 is built from 11 residues. CDR1 and CDR2 from the germline V gene are LGHDT and YNNKEL (reference sequence). Here the CDR3 reads CASSQKGEQFF. CDR3 coding DNA: TGTGCCAGCAGCCAAAAAGGTGAGCAGTTCTTC.

This clonotype was counted only a few times. The J gene is TRBJ2-5, the V gene TRBV12-3 or TRBV12-4; the D is unclear. With 8 bases removed from V and 5 bases from J, the gap between germline ends came to 15 bases. The CDR3 loop spans 13 amino acids. CDR3 protein: CASGTRAQETQYF. The DNA of the CDR3 is TGTGCCAGCGGCACACGGGCTCAGGAGACCCAGTACTTC.

In this sample, this clonotype turned up many times. This chain joins TRBV6-6 and TRBJ2-1; 9 nucleotides match TRBD2. Looked up from germline, CDR1 is MNHNY and CDR2 is SVGAGI (reference sequence). The CDR3 is made up of 20 amino acids. V lost 7 bases and J lost 2; bases outside the gene matches: 21. CDR3 sequence: CASILGRRRLAVIPYNEQFF. DNA for the CDR3: TGTGCCAGCATTCTGGGACGACGAAGACTAGCGGTTATACCCTACAATGAGCAGTTCTTC.

By its share, this clonotype is medium-sized. This chain connects TRBV6-5 to TRBJ2-1; no clear D. Germline values: CDR1 MNHEY, CDR2 SVGAGI. The V end was cut by 4 bases, the J end by 4 bases, with 2 bases between. This CDR3 is built from 11 residues. As DNA, the CDR3 is TGTGCCAGCAGTTTGTACAATGAGCAGTTCTTC. It encodes CASSLYNEQFF.

This clonotype has ten or more counts. The chain employs TRBV29-1 and TRBJ1-1; D might be TRBD1 (5 bases). Germline V gives CDR1 SQVTM, CDR2 ANQGSEA. There are 18 residues in the CDR3. V was clipped by 4 bases and J by 3 bases, with 27 bases between them. The CDR3 DNA reads TGCAGCGTTGGGGGTTCGAGAGGTGCCCTCCGGGGGTACACTGAAGCTTTCTTT. The encoded protein is CSVGGSRGALRGYTEAFF.